What follows describes a single T cell receptor (beta chain). Its antigen remains unknown. This entry belongs to a study of cytotoxic CD8 clonotypes in ibrutinib-treated CLL. Study-level information: A mean of about 250,000 productive templates and over 85,000 productive rearrangements was obtained per sample.

The data were produced by immunoSEQ multiplex PCR, yet TCRdb's version contains in-frame clones alone and is incomplete. The table has tens of thousands of clones, approximately 87% seen once; the top ten hold around 21%. General study points: Contraction or stability on treatment characterized the public clonotypes, which were uncommon.

Specimen: PBMCs, collected after 24 months of ibrutinib treatment. This receptor was identified in a human donor with chronic lymphocytic leukemia.

The CDR3 here is CASSGDRGEWAEAFF. Here the CDR3 DNA reads TGTGCCAGCAGCGGGGACAGGGGGGAATGGGCTGAAGCTTTCTTT. V usage is TRBV5-4 and J usage is TRBJ1-1; 11 bases line up with TRBD1. V was pared by 4 bases and J by 6 bases, with 8 bases of the junction left unmatched. CDR3 length: 15 residues. The germline CDR1 and CDR2 sequences are SGHNT and YYREEE (reference sequence).